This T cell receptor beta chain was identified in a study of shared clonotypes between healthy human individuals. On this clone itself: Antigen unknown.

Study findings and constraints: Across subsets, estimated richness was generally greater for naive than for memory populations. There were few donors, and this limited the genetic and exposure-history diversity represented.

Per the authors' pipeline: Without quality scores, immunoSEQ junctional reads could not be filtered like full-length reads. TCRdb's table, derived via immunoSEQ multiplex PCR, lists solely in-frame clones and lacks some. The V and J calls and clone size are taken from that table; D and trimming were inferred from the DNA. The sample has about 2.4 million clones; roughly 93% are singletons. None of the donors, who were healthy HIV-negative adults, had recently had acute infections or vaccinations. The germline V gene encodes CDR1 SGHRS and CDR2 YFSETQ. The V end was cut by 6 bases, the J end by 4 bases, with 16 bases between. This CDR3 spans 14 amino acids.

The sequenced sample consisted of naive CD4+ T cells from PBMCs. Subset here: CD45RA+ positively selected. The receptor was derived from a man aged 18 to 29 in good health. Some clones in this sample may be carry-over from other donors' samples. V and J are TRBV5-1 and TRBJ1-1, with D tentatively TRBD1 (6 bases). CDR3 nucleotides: TGCGCCAGCAATTCTTTTCCAGGGGTCACTGAAGCTTTCTTT. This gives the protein CASNSFPGVTEAFF.